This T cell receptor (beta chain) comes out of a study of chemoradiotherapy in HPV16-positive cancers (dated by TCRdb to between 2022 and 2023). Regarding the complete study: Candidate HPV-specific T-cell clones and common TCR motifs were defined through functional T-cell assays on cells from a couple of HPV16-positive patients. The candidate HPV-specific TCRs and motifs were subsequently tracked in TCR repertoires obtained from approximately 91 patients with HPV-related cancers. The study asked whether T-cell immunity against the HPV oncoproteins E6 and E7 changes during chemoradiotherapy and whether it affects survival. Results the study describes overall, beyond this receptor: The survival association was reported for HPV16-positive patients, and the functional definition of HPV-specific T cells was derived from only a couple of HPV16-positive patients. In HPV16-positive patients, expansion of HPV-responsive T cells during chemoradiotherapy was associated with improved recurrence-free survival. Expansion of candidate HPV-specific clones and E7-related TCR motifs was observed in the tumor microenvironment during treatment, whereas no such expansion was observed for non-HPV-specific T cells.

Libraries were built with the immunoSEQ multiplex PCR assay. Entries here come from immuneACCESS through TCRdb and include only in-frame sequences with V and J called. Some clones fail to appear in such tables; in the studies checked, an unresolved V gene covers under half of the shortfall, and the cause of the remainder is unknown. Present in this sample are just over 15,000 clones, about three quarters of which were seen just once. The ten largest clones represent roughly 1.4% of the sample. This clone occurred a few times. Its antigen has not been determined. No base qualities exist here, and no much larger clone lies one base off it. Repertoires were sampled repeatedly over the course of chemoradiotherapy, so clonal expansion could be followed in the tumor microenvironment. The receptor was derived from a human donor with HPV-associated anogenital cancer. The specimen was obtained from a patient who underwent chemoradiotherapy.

CDR3 protein: CASSLLRGVRETQYF. The DNA sequence is given as TGTGCCAGCAGCTTGTTGCGGGGGGTGCGAGAGACCCAGTACTTC. The chain employs TRBV5-4 and TRBJ2-5; 8 nucleotides in the junction match TRBD2. At the junction V is shortened by 1 base and J by 4 bases; bases outside the gene matches: 6. CDR1 and CDR2 are drawn from the germline V gene (reference sequence): SGHNT, YYREEE. From cysteine to phenylalanine, the CDR3 is 15 amino acids long. Only the CDR3 DNA stays, 45 bases, in frame from base 1.